The 13 T cell receptor beta chains in this list originate from one sample, sequenced in a study of vaccination effects on CD4 cells after COVID-19. The data were produced by immunoSEQ multiplex PCR, yet TCRdb's version contains in-frame clones alone and is incomplete. The sample lists about 30,000 clones, 50% to 70% occurring once. Their antigen targets remain unknown. CD4+ T cell isolation took place after 10 days of culture. The source was CD4+ T cells from PBMCs cultured without peptide, collected before COVID-19 vaccination. The receptors stem from a human donor who received a COVID-19 vaccine.

This sequence joins TRBV5-1 and TRBJ1-5, with D perhaps matching TRBD1 (5 bases). Germline loops: CDR1 SGHRS, CDR2 YFSETQ. V shed 2 bases and J shed 0 bases, with 12 bases lying between them. This CDR3 region has 16 residues. CDR3 coding DNA: TGCGCCAGCAGCTTCGGGCCCGGGGGTAGCAATCAGCCCCAGCATTTT. This sequence encodes CASSFGPGGSNQPQHF.

The V and J genes are TRBV10-3 and TRBJ1-6; possible D gene TRBD1, 5 bases. The germline V gene encodes CDR1 ENHRY and CDR2 SYGVKD. The CDR3 runs to 17 residues. Trimming removed 10 bases at V and 0 bases at J, with 19 bases between. The chain's CDR3 is CATKTAIESSYNSPLHF. The CDR3 nucleotides are TGTGCCACAAAGACAGCGATCGAAAGCTCCTATAATTCACCCCTCCACTTT.

A single count supports this clone. The gene calls are TRBV7-9 and TRBJ2-7; TRBD2 matches 9 bases. The CDR3 has 18 residues. Per the germline V gene, CDR1 is SEHNR and CDR2 is FQNEAQ (reference sequence). Losses at the gene ends were 1 base for V and 0 bases for J; bases not matched to a gene: 10. This CDR3 reads CASSLGGLAGPSSYEQYF. In DNA, the CDR3 is TGTGCCAGCAGCTTAGGAGGGCTAGCGGGGCCCTCCTCCTACGAGCAGTACTTC.

The chain has TRBV5-1 and TRBJ2-1; perhaps TRBD1 as D (5 bases). Germline loops: CDR1 SGHRS, CDR2 YFSETQ. The V gene lost 4 bases and the J gene lost 6 bases, with 11 bases spanning the gap. The CDR3 runs 13 residues. This CDR3 reads CASSPRTSNEQFF. CDR3 nucleotides: TGCGCCAGCAGCCCCAGGACATCCAATGAGCAGTTCTTC. Based on the CDR3 plus reference TRBV5-1 and TRBJ2-1, the full variable domain is KAGVTQTPRYLIKTRGQQVTLSCSPISGHRSVSWYQQTPGQGLQFLFEYFSETQRNKGNFPGRFSGRQFSNSRSEMNVSTLELGDSALYLCASSPRTSNEQFFGPGTRLTVL.

This clone was seen just once. The gene calls are TRBV10-1 and TRBJ2-1, with 9 nucleotides matching TRBD2. Trimming cost V 6 bases and J 10 bases; bases outside gene matches: 10. The CDR3 covers 14 residues. Per germline, CDR1 WNHNN and CDR2 SYGVQD (reference sequence). CDR3 protein: CASSTGTSSGEQFF. The CDR3 bases are TGCGCCAGCAGCACCGGGACTAGCTCAGGCGAGCAGTTCTTC.

This clone has only a few counts. The chain recombines TRBV7-9 with TRBJ1-4; D is ambiguous. Germline V gene sequence: CDR1 SEHNR, CDR2 FQNEAQ (reference sequence). The V end lost 3 bases, the J end lost 3 bases, and 20 bases lay between the germline ends. The length of the CDR3 is 18 residues. The CDR3 loop reads CASSFGSLRTTSNEKLFF. The CDR3 region has the DNA TGTGCCAGCAGCTTTGGGTCCCTGAGGACTACGTCTAATGAAAAACTGTTTTTT.

The table lists this clone with a count of one. This chain connects TRBV3-1 (or the pseudogene TRBV3-2) to TRBJ2-7, with no clear D. The germline V gene encodes CDR1 LGHDT and CDR2 YNNKEL (reference sequence). With 0 bases removed from V and 4 bases from J, the gap between germline ends came to 10 bases. The length of the CDR3 is 14 residues. The chain's CDR3 is CASSQDSLGYEQYF. The CDR3 nucleotides are TGTGCCAGCAGCCAAGATAGTCTGGGATACGAGCAGTACTTC.

J is TRBJ2-2 and V is TRBV2; 13 nucleotides line up with TRBD2. CDR3 length: 18 amino acids. Trimming removed 6 bases from V and 3 bases from J; junction bases left unmatched: 10. Germline V gene lookup returns CDR1 SNHLY and CDR2 FYNNEI. This CDR3 reads CASRPTSGRPGDTGELFF. Written as DNA, the CDR3 is TGTGCCAGCAGGCCGACTAGCGGGAGGCCGGGGGACACCGGGGAGCTGTTTTTT.

The V call is TRBV19, the J call TRBJ1-6; 7 nucleotides align to TRBD1. Germline V lookup: CDR1 LNHDA, CDR2 SQIVND (reference sequence). This CDR3 is built from 16 residues. Trimming cost V 7 bases and J 0 bases; bases outside gene matches: 6. The CDR3 nucleotides are TGTGCCAGTATTTCGACAGGGAGCTCCTATAATTCACCCCTCCACTTT. Protein product: CASISTGSSYNSPLHF.

V usage is TRBV2 and J usage is TRBJ2-7; the match to TRBD2 covers 10 bases. The CDR3 spans 16 residues. V was pared by 6 bases and J by 1 base, with 9 bases of the junction left unmatched. Germline CDR1 reads SNHLY; CDR2 reads FYNNEI. For the CDR3, the DNA is TGTGCCAGCAGCGACCCAACTAGCGGGGCTTCCTACGAGCAGTACTTC. It yields the protein CASSDPTSGASYEQYF.

The chain combines TRBV5-6 with TRBJ2-7; 7 positions agree with TRBD2. The germline gives CDR1 SGHDT, CDR2 YYEEEE. The trim removed 1 base at V and 3 bases at J, leaving 7 bases unmatched. CDR3 length equals 15 residues. The CDR3 DNA sequence: TGTGCCAGCAGCTTGTTACAGCGGGATGACTACGAGCAGTACTTC. It specifies CASSLLQRDDYEQYF. Together with reference TRBV5-6 and TRBJ2-7, the CDR3 gives the full variable domain: DAGVTQSPTHLIKTRGQQVTLRCSPKSGHDTVSWYQQALGQGPQFIFQYYEEEERQRGNFPDRFSGHQFPNYSSELNVNALLLGDSALYLCASSLLQRDDYEQYFGPGTRLTVT.

The chain combines TRBV19 with TRBJ2-7; 9 bases are shared with TRBD1. The CDR3 is made up of 14 amino acids. Germline CDR1 LNHDA, CDR2 SQIVND (reference sequence). V trimming: 3 bases; J trimming: 0 bases; junction bases outside the gene matches: 0. Written as DNA, the CDR3 is TGTGCCAGTAGTATGGGACAGGGCTCCTACGAGCAGTACTTC. This translates into CASSMGQGSYEQYF.

The chain has TRBV10-3 and TRBJ2-5, with D perhaps matching TRBD1 (6 bases). The CDR3 totals 13 residues. Germline V gene sequence: CDR1 ENHRY, CDR2 SYGVKD. V lost 5 bases, J lost 1 base, and 8 bases lay in between. The CDR3: CAISLGGQETQYF. The CDR3 DNA sequence: TGTGCCATCAGTTTAGGGGGCCAAGAGACCCAGTACTTC.